This T cell receptor (beta chain) derives from a study of T-cell memory formation after mild COVID-19. About the research overall: TCR clustering was largely donor specific.

Germline CDR1 SGDLS, CDR2 YYNGEE. The germline V and J ends were trimmed by 6 bases and 8 bases, with 26 bases remaining between them. This CDR3 is 16 amino acids long. Study-wide results and limits: Clones that shrank (day 15 to 85) were balanced CD4/CD8, whereas later expanders leaned CD4+. Unconfirmed was the SARS-CoV-2 specificity of second-wave clones that peaked on day 37.

TCRdb re-analysed the 5' RACE reads in MiXCR, keeping a single row per CDR3 protein. Of just under 150,000 distinct CDR3 sequences in the sample, less than 20% were seen once. This clonotype appeared a few times. Antigen specificity is unknown. The sequenced sample was PBMCs or a T cell subset sorted from them (not recorded which). This chain uses TRBV9 with TRBJ1-2; possible D gene TRBD1, 5 bases. The clonotype comes from an adult woman who had mild COVID-19 (a few samples of this study predate the infection). Cell type and time point are not known. Here the CDR3 reads CASIQNRDYFIVGYTF. CDR3 bases: TGTGCCAGCATTCAGAACCGGGACTACTTTATAGTGGGCTACACCTTC.